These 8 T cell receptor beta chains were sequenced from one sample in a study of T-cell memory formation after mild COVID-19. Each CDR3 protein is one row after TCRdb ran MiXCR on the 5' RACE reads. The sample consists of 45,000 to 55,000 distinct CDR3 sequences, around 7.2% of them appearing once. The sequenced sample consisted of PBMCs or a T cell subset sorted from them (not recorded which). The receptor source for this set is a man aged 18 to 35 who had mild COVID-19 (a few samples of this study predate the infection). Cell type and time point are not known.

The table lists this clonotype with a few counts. The CDR3 DNA reads TGCAGCGTTGAACAAGGACAGGGGGTTGGCTACACCTTC. Amino acids: CSVEQGQGVGYTF. This chain connects TRBV29-1 to TRBJ1-2; 10 nucleotides align to TRBD1. V gave up 2 bases and J gave up 7 bases; unmatched junction bases: 4. Germline lookup yields CDR1 SQVTM and CDR2 ANQGSEA. The CDR3 is 13 residues long.

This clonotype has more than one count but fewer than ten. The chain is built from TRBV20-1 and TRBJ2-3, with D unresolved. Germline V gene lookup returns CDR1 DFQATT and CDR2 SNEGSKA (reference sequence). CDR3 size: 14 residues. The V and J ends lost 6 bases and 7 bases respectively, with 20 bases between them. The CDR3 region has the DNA TGCAGTGCACTGACACAGTTTCTTGTGAATACGCAGTATTTT. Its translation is CSALTQFLVNTQYF.

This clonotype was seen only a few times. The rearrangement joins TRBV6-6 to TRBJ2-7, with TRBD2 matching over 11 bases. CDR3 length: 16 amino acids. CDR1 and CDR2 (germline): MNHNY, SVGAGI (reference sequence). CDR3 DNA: TGTGCCAGCAGTGACTCTCGTACTAGCGGGGGTTACGAGCAGTACGTC. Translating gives CASSDSRTSGGYEQYV.

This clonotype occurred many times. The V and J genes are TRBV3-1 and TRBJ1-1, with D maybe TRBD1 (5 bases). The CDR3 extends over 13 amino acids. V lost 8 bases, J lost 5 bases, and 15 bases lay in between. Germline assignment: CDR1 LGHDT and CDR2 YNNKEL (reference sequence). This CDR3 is CASGFGRTTEAFF. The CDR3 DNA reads TGTGCCAGCGGCTTTGGCAGGACAACTGAAGCTTTCTTT.

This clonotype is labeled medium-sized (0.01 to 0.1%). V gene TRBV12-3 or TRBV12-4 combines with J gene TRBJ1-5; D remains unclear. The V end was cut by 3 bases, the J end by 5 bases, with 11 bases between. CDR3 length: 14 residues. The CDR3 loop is CASSFWGGDQPQHF. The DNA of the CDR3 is TGTGCCAGCAGTTTTTGGGGAGGCGATCAGCCCCAGCATTTT.

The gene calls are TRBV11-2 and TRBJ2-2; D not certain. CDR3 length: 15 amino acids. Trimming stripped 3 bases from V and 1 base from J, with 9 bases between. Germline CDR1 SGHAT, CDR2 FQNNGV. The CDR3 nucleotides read TGTGCCAGCAGCTTTTTGATAGAGAACACCGGGGAGCTGTTTTTT. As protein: CASSFLIENTGELFF.

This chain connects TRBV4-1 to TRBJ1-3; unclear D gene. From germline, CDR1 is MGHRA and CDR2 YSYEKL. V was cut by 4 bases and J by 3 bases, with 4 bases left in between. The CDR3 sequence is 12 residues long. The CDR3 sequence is CASSLLGNTIYF. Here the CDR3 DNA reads TGCGCCAGCAGCCTGCTTGGAAACACCATATATTTT.

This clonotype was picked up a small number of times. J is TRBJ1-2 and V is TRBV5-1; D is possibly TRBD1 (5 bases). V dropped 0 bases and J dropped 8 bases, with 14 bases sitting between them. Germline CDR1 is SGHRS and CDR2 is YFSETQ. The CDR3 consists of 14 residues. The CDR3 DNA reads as TGCGCCAGCAGCTTGGACGGCCAGGGTGACGGCTACACCTTC. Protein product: CASSLDGQGDGYTF.